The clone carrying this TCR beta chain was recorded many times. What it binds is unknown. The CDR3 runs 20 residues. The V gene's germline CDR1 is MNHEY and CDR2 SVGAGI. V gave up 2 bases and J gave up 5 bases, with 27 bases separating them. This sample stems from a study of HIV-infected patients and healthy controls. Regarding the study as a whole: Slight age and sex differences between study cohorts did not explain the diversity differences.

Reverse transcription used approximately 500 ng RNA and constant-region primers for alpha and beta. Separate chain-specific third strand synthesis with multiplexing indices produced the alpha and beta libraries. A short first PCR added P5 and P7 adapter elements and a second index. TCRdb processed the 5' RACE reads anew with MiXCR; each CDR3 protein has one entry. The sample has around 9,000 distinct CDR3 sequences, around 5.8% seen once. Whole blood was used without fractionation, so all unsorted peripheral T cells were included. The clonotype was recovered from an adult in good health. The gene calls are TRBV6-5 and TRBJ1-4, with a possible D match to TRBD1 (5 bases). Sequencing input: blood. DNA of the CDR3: TGTGCCAGCAGTTACGTTCCCCCGATAATCCGACAGAAAGAGAATGAAAAACTGTTTTTT. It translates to CASSYVPPIIRQKENEKLFF.